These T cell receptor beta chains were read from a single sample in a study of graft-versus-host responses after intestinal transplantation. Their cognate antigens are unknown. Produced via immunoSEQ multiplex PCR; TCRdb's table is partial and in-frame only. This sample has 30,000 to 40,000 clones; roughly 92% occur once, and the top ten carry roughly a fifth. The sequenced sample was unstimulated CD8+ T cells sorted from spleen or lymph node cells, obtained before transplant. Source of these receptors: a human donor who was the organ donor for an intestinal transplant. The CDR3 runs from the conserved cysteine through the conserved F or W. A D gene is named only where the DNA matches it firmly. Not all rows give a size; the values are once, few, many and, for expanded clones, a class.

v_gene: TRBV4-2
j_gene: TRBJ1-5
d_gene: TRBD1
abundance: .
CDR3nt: TGTGCCAGCAGCCAGGACAGGGGAAGCAATCAGCCCCAGCATTTT
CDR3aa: CASSQDRGSNQPQHF

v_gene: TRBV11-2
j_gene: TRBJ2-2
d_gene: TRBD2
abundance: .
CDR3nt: TGTGCCAGCAGCCTAGCGGGACTGAACACCGGGGAGCTGTTTTTT
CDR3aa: CASSLAGLNTGELFF

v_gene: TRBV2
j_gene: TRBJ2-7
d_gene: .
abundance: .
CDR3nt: TGTGCCAGCACGGGGAACAGGGAAGGGGCCACCTCCTACGAGCAGTACTTC
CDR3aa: CASTGNREGATSYEQYF

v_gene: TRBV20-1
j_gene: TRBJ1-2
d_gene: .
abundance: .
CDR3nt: TGCAGTGCTAGTCCTGGTGGCTACACCTTC
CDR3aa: CSASPGGYTF

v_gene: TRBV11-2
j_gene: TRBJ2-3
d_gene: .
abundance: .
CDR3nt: TGTGCCAGCAGCCCGCCCGTGGGGAGTTACAGCACAGATACGCAGTATTTT
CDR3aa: CASSPPVGSYSTDTQYF

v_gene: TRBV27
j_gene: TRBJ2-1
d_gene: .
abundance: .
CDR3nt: TGTGCCAGCAGTCCGACAGGCAATGAGCAGTTCTTC
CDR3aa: CASSPTGNEQFF

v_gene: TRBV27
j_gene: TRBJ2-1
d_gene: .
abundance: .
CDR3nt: TGTGCCAGCAGTTTATTAGGGCGTGAGCAGTTCTTC
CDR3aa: CASSLLGREQFF

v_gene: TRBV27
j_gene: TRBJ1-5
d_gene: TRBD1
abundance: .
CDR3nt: TGTGCCACCGGGACAGGGAAGGATCAGCCCCAGCATTTT
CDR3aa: CATGTGKDQPQHF

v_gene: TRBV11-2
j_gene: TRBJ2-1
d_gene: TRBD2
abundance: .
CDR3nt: TGTGCCAGCAGGTCTAGCGGGAGGCTATACAATGAGCAGTTCTTC
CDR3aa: CASRSSGRLYNEQFF

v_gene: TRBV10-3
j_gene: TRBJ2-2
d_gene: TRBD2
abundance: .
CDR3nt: TGTGCCATCAGTGAGGGAGGGGGACTAGCGGGGATGAACACCGGGGAGCTGTTTTTT
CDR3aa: CAISEGGGLAGMNTGELFF

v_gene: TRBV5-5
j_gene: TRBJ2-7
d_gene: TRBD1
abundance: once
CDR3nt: TGTGCCAGCAGCCCCCCGGGACAGGGGGCGGCGTACTTC
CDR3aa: CASSPPGQGAAYF

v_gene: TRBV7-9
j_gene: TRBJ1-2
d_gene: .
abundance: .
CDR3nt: TGTGCCAGCAGCTTAAGTTCAGCCCCCTTCAACTATGGCTACACCTTC
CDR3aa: CASSLSSAPFNYGYTF

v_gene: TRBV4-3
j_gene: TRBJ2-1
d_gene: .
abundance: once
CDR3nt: TGCGCCAGCAGCCAAGACCGACTCTCTCCATTGGATGAGCAGTTCTTC
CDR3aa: CASSQDRLSPLDEQFF

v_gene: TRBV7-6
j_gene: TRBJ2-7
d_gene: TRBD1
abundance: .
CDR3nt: TGTGCCAGCAGCCCCTTGGGACAGGGGACCTACGAGCAGTACTTC
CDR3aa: CASSPLGQGTYEQYF

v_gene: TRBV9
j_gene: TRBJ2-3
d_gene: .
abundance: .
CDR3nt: TGTGCCAGCAGCGTAGAGGTTAGCTGGACAGATACGCAGTATTTT
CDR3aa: CASSVEVSWTDTQYF

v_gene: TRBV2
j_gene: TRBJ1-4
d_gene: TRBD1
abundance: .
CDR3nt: TGTGCCAGCAGTCACCCGGGACAGGGAGGGGATGAAAAACTGTTTTTT
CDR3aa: CASSHPGQGGDEKLFF

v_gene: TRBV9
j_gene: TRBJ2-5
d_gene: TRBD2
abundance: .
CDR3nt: TGTGCCAGCAGCCCCTTAGCGGGAACCCTAGAGACCCAGTACTTC
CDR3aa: CASSPLAGTLETQYF

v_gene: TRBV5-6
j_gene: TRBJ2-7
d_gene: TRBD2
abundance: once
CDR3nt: TGTGCCAGCAGCTCCAGGAGGTTAGCGGGAGTGTTAAAGTCCTACGAGCAGTACTTC
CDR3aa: CASSSRRLAGVLKSYEQYF

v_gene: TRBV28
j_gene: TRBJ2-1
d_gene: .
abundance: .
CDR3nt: TGTGCCAGCAGTTTATGGGGTAAAGAAAATGAGCAGTTCTTC
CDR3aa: CASSLWGKENEQFF

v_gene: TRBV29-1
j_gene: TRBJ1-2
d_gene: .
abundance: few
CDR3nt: TGCAGCGCCTCAGGGACGGCGGCTGGCTACACCTTC
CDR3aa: CSASGTAAGYTF

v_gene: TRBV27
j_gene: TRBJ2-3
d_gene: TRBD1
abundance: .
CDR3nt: TGTGCCAGCAGTTTGGACAGGACTAGCACAGATACGCAGTATTTT
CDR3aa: CASSLDRTSTDTQYF

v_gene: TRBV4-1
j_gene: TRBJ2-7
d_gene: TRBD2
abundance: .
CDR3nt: TGCGCCAGCAGCCAAGACGGGACTAGCGGAGACTACGAGCAGTACTTC
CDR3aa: CASSQDGTSGDYEQYF

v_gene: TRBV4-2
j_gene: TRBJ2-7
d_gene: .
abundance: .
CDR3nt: TGTGCCAGCAGCCAAGAATTAGGGGCCCCGGCGTACGAGCAGTACTTC
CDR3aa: CASSQELGAPAYEQYF

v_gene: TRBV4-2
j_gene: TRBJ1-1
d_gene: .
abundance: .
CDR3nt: TGTGCCAGCAGCCAAGATCAAACAGGTCGCACTGAAGCTTTCTTT
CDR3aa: CASSQDQTGRTEAFF

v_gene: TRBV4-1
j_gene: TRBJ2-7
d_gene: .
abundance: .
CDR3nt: TGCGCCAGCAGCCACACGACGGAAAGTTACTACGAGCAGTACTTC
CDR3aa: CASSHTTESYYEQYF

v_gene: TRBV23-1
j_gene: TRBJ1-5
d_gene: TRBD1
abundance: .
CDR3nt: TGCGCCAGCAGTCAGTTTGACAGGGGACAAAACTTCAATCAGCCCCAGCATTTT
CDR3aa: CASSQFDRGQNFNQPQHF

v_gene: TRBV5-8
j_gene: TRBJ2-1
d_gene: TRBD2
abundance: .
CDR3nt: TGTGCCAGCAGCTTGGGACTAGCGAGTTACAATGAGCAGTTCTTC
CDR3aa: CASSLGLASYNEQFF

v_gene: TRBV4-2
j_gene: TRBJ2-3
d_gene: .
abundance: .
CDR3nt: TGTGCCAGCAGCCAAGGGATAACCGCAGATACGCAGTATTTT
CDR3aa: CASSQGITADTQYF

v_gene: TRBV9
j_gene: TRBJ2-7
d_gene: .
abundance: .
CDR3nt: TGTGCCAGCAGCGTAGAAGCTGCTATCACCTACGAGCAGTACTTC
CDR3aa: CASSVEAAITYEQYF

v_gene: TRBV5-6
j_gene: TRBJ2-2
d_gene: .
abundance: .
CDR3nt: TGTGCCAGCAGCTTGTTACAGCACGCGAACACCGGGGAGCTGTTTTTT
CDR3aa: CASSLLQHANTGELFF

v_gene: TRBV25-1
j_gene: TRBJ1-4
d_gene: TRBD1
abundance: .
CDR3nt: TGTGCCAGCAGTGATCCCCAGGGGGCGGGGGAAAAACTGTTTTTT
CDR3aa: CASSDPQGAGEKLFF